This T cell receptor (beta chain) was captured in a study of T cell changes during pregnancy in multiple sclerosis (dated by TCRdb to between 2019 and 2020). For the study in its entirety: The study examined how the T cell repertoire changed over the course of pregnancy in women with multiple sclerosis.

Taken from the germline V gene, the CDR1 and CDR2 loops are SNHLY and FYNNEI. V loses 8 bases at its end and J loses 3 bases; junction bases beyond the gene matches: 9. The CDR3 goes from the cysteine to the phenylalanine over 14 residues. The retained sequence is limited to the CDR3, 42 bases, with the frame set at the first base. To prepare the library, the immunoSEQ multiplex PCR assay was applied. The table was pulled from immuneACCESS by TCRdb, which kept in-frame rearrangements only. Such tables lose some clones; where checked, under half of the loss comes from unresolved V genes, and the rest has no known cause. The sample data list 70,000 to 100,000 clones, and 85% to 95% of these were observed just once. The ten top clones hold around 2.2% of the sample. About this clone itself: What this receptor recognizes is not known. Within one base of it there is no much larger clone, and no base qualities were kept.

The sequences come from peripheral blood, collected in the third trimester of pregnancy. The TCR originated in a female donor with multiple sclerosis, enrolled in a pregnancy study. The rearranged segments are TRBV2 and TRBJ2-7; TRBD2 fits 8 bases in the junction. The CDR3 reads CASAEERGSYEQYF. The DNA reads TGTGCCAGCGCCGAGGAGCGGGGGAGCTACGAGCAGTACTTC.